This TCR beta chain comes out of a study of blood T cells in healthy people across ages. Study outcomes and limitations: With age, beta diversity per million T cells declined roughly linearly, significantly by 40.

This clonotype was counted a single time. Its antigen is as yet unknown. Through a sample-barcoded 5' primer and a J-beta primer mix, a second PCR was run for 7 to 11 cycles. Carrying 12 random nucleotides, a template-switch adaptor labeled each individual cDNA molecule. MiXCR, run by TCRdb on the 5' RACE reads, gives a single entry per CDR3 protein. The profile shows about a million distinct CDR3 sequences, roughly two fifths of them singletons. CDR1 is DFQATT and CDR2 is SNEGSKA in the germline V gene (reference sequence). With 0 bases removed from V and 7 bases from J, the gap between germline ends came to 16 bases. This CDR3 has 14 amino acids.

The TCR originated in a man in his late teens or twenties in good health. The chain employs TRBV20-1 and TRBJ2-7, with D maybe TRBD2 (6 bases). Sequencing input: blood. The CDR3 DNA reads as TGCAGTGCTAGAGAACTAGCAACCTACAATGAGCAGTACTTC. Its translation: CSARELATYNEQYF.